The entry below gives a single T cell receptor beta chain sequence along with its context. Treatment meaning: randomized to nivolumab then ipilimumab (arm A) or the reverse (arm B). The record originates from a study of sequential checkpoint blockade in melanoma. The assay was immunoSEQ multiplex PCR, and TCRdb's table has in-frame clones only and misses some. The repertoire holds roughly 11,000 clones, with 65% to 70% as singletons. Here the sequenced sample was CD8+ T cells sorted from blood (inferred from file names), taken from a patient given nivolumab and ipilimumab in sequence. The origin of this receptor is a human donor with melanoma.

CDR3 in amino acids: CASSSPPGLAGAPWETQYF. The CDR3 DNA reads TGTGCCAGCAGTTCGCCTCCGGGACTAGCGGGTGCCCCGTGGGAGACCCAGTACTTC. The rearrangement joins TRBV28 to TRBJ2-5; TRBD2 matches 12 bases. The CDR3 covers 19 residues. With 4 bases clipped from V and 5 bases from J, the junction kept 17 bases outside the gene matches. Per germline, CDR1 MDHEN and CDR2 SYDVKM.